The 30 T cell receptor beta chains below were found in one sample sequenced in a study of blood T cell repertoires in COVID-19. Clones were sequenced by immunoSEQ multiplex PCR, and TCRdb holds only the in-frame ones, with some missing. The data contain around 150,000 clones, approximately 80% of them seen just once; the ten biggest clones take up nearly 3.5%. The sequenced material came from PBMCs or T cells enriched from blood (not recorded which). These receptors were taken from a woman in her sixties who had recovered from COVID-19.

The V gene is TRBV2, the J gene TRBJ1-4, with a tentative D call TRBD1 (6 bases). Per germline, CDR1 SNHLY and CDR2 FYNNEI. This CDR3 comprises 13 residues. V was pared by 8 bases and J by 8 bases, with 15 bases between. The CDR3, as DNA: TGTGCCAGCTACAGGGCGTTGACCGAAAAACTGTTTTTT. The encoded protein is CASYRALTEKLFF.

The rearrangement uses TRBV7-2 and TRBJ2-5; tentative D call: TRBD2 (5 bases). Germline CDR1 and CDR2: SGHTA and FQGNSA. This CDR3 is 16 amino acids long. Deletions cut 2 bases from V and 4 bases from J, with 17 bases between. The CDR3 loop reads CASSLNSLASRETQYF. The CDR3 nucleotides are TGTGCCAGCAGCTTAAACTCTCTAGCAAGTCGAGAGACCCAGTACTTC.

The chain carries TRBV7-2 and TRBJ2-3; tentatively, D is TRBD2 (5 bases). The length of the CDR3 is 15 residues. The germline V gene encodes CDR1 SGHTA and CDR2 FQGNSA. The V and J ends lost 3 bases and 7 bases respectively, with 17 bases between them. CDR3 amino acids: CASSLSAVGVNTQYF. CDR3 in DNA: TGTGCCAGCAGCTTGTCAGCGGTGGGCGTAAATACGCAGTATTTT. The entire variable domain, with the rest obtained from reference TRBV7-2 and TRBJ2-3, is as follows: GAGVSQSPSNKVTEKGKDVELRCDPISGHTALYWYRQSLGQGLEFLIYFQGNSAPDKSGLPSDRFSAERTGGSVSTLTIQRTQQEDSAVYLCASSLSAVGVNTQYFGPGTRLTVL.

This chain joins TRBV27 and TRBJ2-1; a weak D match, TRBD2 (5 bases). Germline loops: CDR1 MNHEY, CDR2 SMNVEV (reference sequence). This CDR3 is 15 amino acids long. V lost 7 bases, J lost 8 bases, and 21 bases lay in between. The CDR3 sequence: CASNPFNVPRDEQFF. The CDR3 DNA follows: TGTGCCAGCAACCCCTTCAACGTCCCGAGGGATGAGCAGTTCTTC.

This chain uses TRBV24-1 with TRBJ2-1; no clear D. Between the trimmed V and J ends, which lost 5 bases and 10 bases, there was a span of 8 bases. This CDR3 is 11 amino acids long. Germline V CDR1 and CDR2: KGHDR, SFDVKD. CDR3 loop: CATSVCLEQFF. The CDR3 bases are TGTGCCACCAGTGTGTGTCTGGAGCAGTTCTTC.

CDR3 DNA: TGTGCCAGCAGCCAAGATTTAGGGGGACAGCTGCTACACTATGGCTACACCTTC. This gives the protein CASSQDLGGQLLHYGYTF. The chain links TRBV3-1 (or the pseudogene TRBV3-2) to TRBJ1-2; 7 bases align to TRBD1. This CDR3 has 18 amino acids. Germline lookup yields CDR1 LGHDT and CDR2 YNNKEL (reference sequence). After removal of 0 bases from V and 3 bases from J, the junction contained 13 bases not matched to a gene.

CDR3 loop: CASSPVGLYQPQHF. For the CDR3, the DNA is TGCGCCAGCAGCCCTGTGGGCCTTTATCAGCCCCAGCATTTT. This chain joins TRBV4-1 and TRBJ1-5; D not resolved. V lost 4 bases and J lost 5, with 12 bases in between. Germline V CDR1 and CDR2: MGHRA, YSYEKL. The CDR3 is 14 amino acids.

The CDR3 sequence: CASSQQGAREYGYTF. CDR3 bases: TGTGCCAGCAGCCAACAGGGGGCGAGGGAATATGGCTACACCTTC. The chain couples TRBV5-4 to TRBJ1-2; 9 positions match TRBD1. Germline CDR1 and CDR2: SGHNT and YYREEE (reference sequence). This CDR3 contains 15 residues. Trimming took 4 bases from V and 5 from J; bases not matched to a gene: 9.

The chain has TRBV10-1 and TRBJ2-7; unclear D gene. Per the germline V gene, CDR1 is WNHNN and CDR2 is SYGVQD (reference sequence). The V and J ends lost 6 bases and 3 bases respectively, with 18 bases between them. The CDR3 length is 15 residues. This CDR3 reads CASSRSLAANYEQYF. The CDR3 nucleotides are TGCGCCAGCAGCCGGTCACTGGCAGCGAACTACGAGCAGTACTTC.

V and J are TRBV5-8 and TRBJ2-1, with TRBD1 identical over 12 bases. The V gene end was trimmed by 4 bases and the J gene end by 12 bases; junction bases not matched to a gene: 11. Germline CDR1 reads SGHTS; CDR2 reads YDEGEE. The CDR3 extends over 15 amino acids. CDR3 sequence (DNA): TGTGCCAGCAGCAAAACCGGGACAGGGGGCATTGGGCAGTTCTTC. Translation gives CASSKTGTGGIGQFF.

This sequence joins TRBV6-1 and TRBJ2-2, with TRBD1 matching over 7 bases. Germline V gene lookup returns CDR1 MNHNS and CDR2 SASEGT. This CDR3 spans 17 amino acids. Germline trimming cut 4 bases from V and 0 bases from J; bases unmatched to any gene: 8. CDR3 coding DNA: TGTGCCAGCAGTGGCTTCCCGGGACAGACGAACACCGGGGAGCTGTTTTTT. Translated, it gives CASSGFPGQTNTGELFF.

This chain connects TRBV18 to TRBJ1-6; D not resolved. V was shortened by 0 bases and J by 5 bases, with 11 bases between the two germline ends. The CDR3 length is 16 residues. Per germline, CDR1 KGHSH and CDR2 LQKENI. The CDR3 DNA reads as TGTGCCAGCTCACCACCCGGCGGAAGAGATAATTCACCCCTCCACTTT. It specifies CASSPPGGRDNSPLHF.

This clone was detected only once. V and J are TRBV9 and TRBJ1-2, with 9 bases aligning to TRBD1. CDR3 size: 14 residues. V shed 4 bases and J 7 bases; nucleotides not matched to a gene: 8. CDR1 is SGDLS and CDR2 is YYNGEE in the germline V gene. The CDR3 DNA reads TGTGCCAGCAGCCAAAAACAGGGGGCCTCTGGCTACACCTTC. Residues: CASSQKQGASGYTF.

The CDR3 loop reads CASSVAEGRYNEQFF. For the CDR3, the DNA is TGTGCCAGCAGCGTAGCGGAGGGGAGGTACAATGAGCAGTTCTTC. The chain joins TRBV9 to TRBJ2-1, with D possibly being TRBD2 (6 bases). Germline loops: CDR1 SGDLS, CDR2 YYNGEE. Trimming shortened V by 0 bases and J by 4 bases, and 11 bases separated the two germline ends. CDR3 length equals 15 residues.

This chain connects TRBV11-2 to TRBJ2-3, with TRBD2 matching 10 bases. Trimming took 5 bases from V and 6 from J; bases not matched to a gene: 11. CDR1 SGHAT and CDR2 FQNNGV come from the germline V gene. CDR3 length: 16 amino acids. CDR3 amino acids: CASSALLAGNMDTQYF. The DNA of the CDR3 is TGTGCCAGCAGCGCACTACTAGCGGGGAATATGGATACGCAGTATTTT.

The genes are TRBV14 and TRBJ1-1; the match to TRBD1 covers 7 bases. Germline lookup yields CDR1 SGHDN and CDR2 FVKESK. The CDR3 contains 17 residues. V was pared by 1 base and J by 5 bases, with 13 bases of the junction left unmatched. CDR3 sequence reads: CASSQGGGGKGRTEAFF. The DNA of the CDR3 is TGTGCCAGCAGCCAAGGAGGAGGGGGCAAGGGGAGGACTGAAGCTTTCTTT.

The chain has TRBV20-1 and TRBJ1-6, with D tentatively TRBD1 (6 bases). Trimming removed 3 bases from V and 6 bases from J, with 15 bases in between. Germline assignment: CDR1 DFQATT and CDR2 SNEGSKA (reference sequence). This CDR3 has 15 amino acids. The CDR3 DNA is TGCAGTGCTAGTTCCCAAGGGGGGGGTAATTCACCCCTCCACTTT. It yields the protein CSASSQGGGNSPLHF.

This clone was seen a few times. The CDR3 bases are TGTGCCAGCAGCTTAACTAGCGGTGAGCAGTTCTTC. Translation: CASSLTSGEQFF. The rearrangement links TRBV7-3 to TRBJ2-1, with D perhaps matching TRBD2 (6 bases). V lost 0 bases to trimming and J lost 9 bases, with 6 bases between them. Germline CDR1 SGHTA, CDR2 FQGTGA. CDR3 length: 12 residues.

This chain connects TRBV25-1 to TRBJ1-6; perhaps TRBD1 as D (5 bases). The CDR3 contains 14 residues. V was pared by 4 bases and J by 11 bases, with 15 bases between. The germline V gene has CDR1 MGHDK and CDR2 SYGVNS. The CDR3 protein is CASSADRTRAPLHF. The CDR3 bases are TGTGCCAGCAGTGCGGATCGGACCAGGGCACCCCTCCACTTT.

J is TRBJ2-7 and V is TRBV7-3; 8 bases are shared with TRBD1. V trimming: 5 bases; J trimming: 2 bases; junction bases outside the gene matches: 8. The CDR3 has 15 amino acids. In germline, CDR1 is SGHTA, CDR2 FQGTGA. CDR3 in DNA: TGTGCCAGCAGCAGACGACAGGGGCCCCCCTACGAGCAGTACTTC. This sequence encodes CASSRRQGPPYEQYF.

Many counts were recorded for this clone. The rearrangement links TRBV27 to TRBJ1-6; no clear D gene. The CDR3 totals 19 residues. Trimming shortened V by 0 bases and J by 0 bases, and 15 bases separated the two germline ends. Germline lookup yields CDR1 MNHEY and CDR2 SMNVEV (reference sequence). As DNA, the CDR3 is TGTGCCAGCAGTTTATCGGGTCTAGGGAGGAACTCCTATAATTCACCCCTCCACTTT. Translation gives CASSLSGLGRNSYNSPLHF.

The table lists this clone with a few counts. V usage is TRBV12-3 or TRBV12-4 and J usage is TRBJ1-2; tentatively, D is TRBD1 (6 bases). The CDR3 covers 12 residues. The ends were cut back, 6 bases at V and 10 bases at J, with 15 bases in the middle. CDR3 amino acids: CASRLSYRDYTF. The CDR3 region has the DNA TGTGCCAGCAGATTATCTTACAGGGACTACACCTTC.

The rearrangement joins TRBV7-2 to TRBJ2-7; 13 nucleotides line up with TRBD2. CDR3 length: 15 residues. Germline CDR1 and CDR2: SGHTA and FQGNSA. Trimming at V came to 5 bases and at J to 4 bases, leaving 5 bases not matched to a gene. This CDR3 reads CASSVTSGGSYEQYF. The CDR3 nucleotides read TGTGCCAGCAGCGTGACTAGCGGGGGGTCTTACGAGCAGTACTTC.

The CDR3 DNA follows: TGTGCCAGCAGTTACATGGACAGGACCTACGAGCAGTACTTC. Encoded protein: CASSYMDRTYEQYF. The chain employs TRBV6-6 and TRBJ2-7, with TRBD1 matching 7 bases. V was clipped by 2 bases and J by 2 bases; unmatched bases: 3. Per germline, CDR1 MNHNY and CDR2 SVGAGI (reference sequence). The length of the CDR3 is 14 residues.

The chain recombines TRBV14 with TRBJ2-4; 7 nucleotides agree with TRBD2. Germline trimming cut 4 bases from V and 8 bases from J; bases unmatched to any gene: 5. Germline loops: CDR1 SGHDN, CDR2 FVKESK. The CDR3 covers 13 residues. In DNA form, the CDR3 reads TGTGCCAGCAGCCTGGGGGGAGGGGACATTCAGTACTTC. It encodes CASSLGGGDIQYF.

This rearrangement joins TRBV20-1 to TRBJ1-5; D is possibly TRBD1 (5 bases). The V and J ends lost 3 bases and 6 bases respectively, with 18 bases between them. Looked up from germline, CDR1 is DFQATT and CDR2 is SNEGSKA (reference sequence). This CDR3 is built from 15 residues. The CDR3 reads CSASFPRAGIQPQHF. CDR3 bases: TGCAGTGCTAGTTTCCCTCGAGCAGGGATTCAGCCCCAGCATTTT.

The chain employs TRBV21-1 and TRBJ1-4; TRBD1 is taken as the D call from the table, unchecked against the DNA. TRBV21-1 is a pseudogene. This CDR3 comprises 14 residues. For the CDR3, the DNA is TGTGCCAGCAGCAACGCCCAGATGCCTGAAAAACTGTTTTTT. The encoded protein is CASSNAQMPEKLFF.

This chain joins TRBV5-6 and TRBJ2-2; 10 bases align to TRBD1. CDR1 SGHDT and CDR2 YYEEEE come from the germline V gene. The CDR3 is 16 residues long. Trimming took 4 bases from V and 6 from J; bases not matched to a gene: 9. The CDR3 region has the DNA TGTGCCAGCAGCATCCGGGACAGGGGTTTACCCGGGGAGCTGTTTTTT. Encoded protein: CASSIRDRGLPGELFF.

The CDR3 DNA follows: TGTGCCATCAGCGCGACAGGGGCCCCCTACAATGAGCAGTTCTTC. It translates to CAISATGAPYNEQFF. The V and J genes are TRBV10-3 and TRBJ2-1; TRBD1 aligns across 8 bases. The germline CDR1 and CDR2 sequences are ENHRY and SYGVKD. V shed 6 bases and J 2 bases; nucleotides not matched to a gene: 6. The CDR3 is made up of 15 amino acids.

The rearrangement links TRBV9 to TRBJ1-2; no definite D call. The germline CDR1 and CDR2 sequences are SGDLS and YYNGEE. The CDR3 extends over 17 amino acids. V was trimmed by 4 bases and J by 6 bases, leaving 25 bases between them. CDR3 sequence (DNA): TGTGCCAGCAGCTCCCTAAAATGGGAGAAAGGGAAAGATGGCTACACCTTC. The encoded protein is CASSSLKWEKGKDGYTF.